The next 2 T cell receptor beta chains were all read from a single sample in a study of blood T cell repertoires in COVID-19. The method was immunoSEQ multiplex PCR; TCRdb's version includes in-frame clones alone and lacks a portion of them. The repertoire includes roughly 500,000 clones, over 75% of them detected once, and approximately 1.8% sits in the top ten. Sequencing was carried out using PBMCs or T cells enriched from blood (not recorded which). These TCRs come from a woman between 40 and 50 years old who had recovered from COVID-19.

The chain has TRBV2 and TRBJ1-3; D is possibly TRBD1 (6 bases). V lost 4 bases and J lost 3, with 10 bases in between. The CDR3 covers 14 residues. Germline V gene data show CDR1 as SNHLY and CDR2 as FYNNEI. CDR3 region: CASSGRGGGNTIYF. CDR3 nucleotide sequence: TGTGCCAGCAGTGGCAGGGGCGGTGGAAACACCATATATTTT.

The V and J genes are TRBV6-2 or TRBV6-3 and TRBJ1-2, with D possibly TRBD1 on 5 matching bases. Germline V gene lookup returns CDR1 MNHEY and CDR2 SVGEGT. The CDR3 covers 15 residues. Trimming removed 5 bases at V and 4 bases at J, with 17 bases between. The CDR3 nucleotides are TGTGCCAGCAGTAGCATCAGCGGGGGTGGCTATGGCTACACCTTC. Protein: CASSSISGGGYGYTF.